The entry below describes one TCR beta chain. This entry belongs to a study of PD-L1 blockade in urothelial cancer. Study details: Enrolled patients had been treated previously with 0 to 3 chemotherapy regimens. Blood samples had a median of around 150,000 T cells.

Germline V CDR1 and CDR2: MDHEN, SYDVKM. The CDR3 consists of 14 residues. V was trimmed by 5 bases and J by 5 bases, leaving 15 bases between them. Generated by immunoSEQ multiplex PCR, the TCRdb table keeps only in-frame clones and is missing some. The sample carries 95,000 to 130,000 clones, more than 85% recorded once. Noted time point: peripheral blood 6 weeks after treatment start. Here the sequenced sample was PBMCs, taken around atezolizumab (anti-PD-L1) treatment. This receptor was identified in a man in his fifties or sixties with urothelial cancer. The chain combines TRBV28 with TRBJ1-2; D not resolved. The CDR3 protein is CASSPTGTTYGYTF. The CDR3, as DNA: TGTGCCAGCAGTCCCACCGGCACGACATATGGCTACACCTTC.